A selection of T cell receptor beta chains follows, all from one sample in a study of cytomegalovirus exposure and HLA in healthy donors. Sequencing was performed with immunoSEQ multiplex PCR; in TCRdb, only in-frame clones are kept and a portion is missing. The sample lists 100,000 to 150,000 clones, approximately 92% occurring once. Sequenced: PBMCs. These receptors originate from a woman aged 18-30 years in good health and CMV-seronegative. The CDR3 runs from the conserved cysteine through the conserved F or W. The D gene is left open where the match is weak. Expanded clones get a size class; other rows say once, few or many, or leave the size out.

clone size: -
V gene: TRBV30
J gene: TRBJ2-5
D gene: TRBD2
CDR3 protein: CAWTRGLAGSGETQYF
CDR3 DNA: TGTGCCTGGACCCGGGGACTAGCGGGATCGGGGGAGACCCAGTACTTC

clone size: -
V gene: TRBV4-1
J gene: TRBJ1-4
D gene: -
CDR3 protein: CASSQDVGGATNEKLFF
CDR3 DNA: TGCGCCAGCAGCCAAGATGTGGGAGGGGCAACTAATGAAAAACTGTTTTTT

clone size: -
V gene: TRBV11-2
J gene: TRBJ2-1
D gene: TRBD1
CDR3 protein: CASRTLRGIYNEQFF
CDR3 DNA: TGTGCCAGCAGAACACTCAGGGGGATCTACAATGAGCAGTTCTTC

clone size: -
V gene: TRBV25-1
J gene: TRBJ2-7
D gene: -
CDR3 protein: CASSAPGITGTYEQYF
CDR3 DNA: TGTGCCAGCAGCGCCCCGGGTATAACAGGGACGTACGAGCAGTACTTC

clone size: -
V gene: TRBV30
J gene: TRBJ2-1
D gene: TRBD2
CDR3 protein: CAWSVSLDQREVYEQFF
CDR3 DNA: TGTGCCTGGAGTGTAAGCCTGGACCAGCGGGAGGTCTATGAGCAGTTCTTC

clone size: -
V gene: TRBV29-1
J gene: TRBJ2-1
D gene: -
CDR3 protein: CSVEDLQRDTETLWSYNEQFF
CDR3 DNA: TGCAGCGTTGAAGATCTGCAAAGGGACACCGAAACCCTTTGGTCCTACAATGAGCAGTTCTTC

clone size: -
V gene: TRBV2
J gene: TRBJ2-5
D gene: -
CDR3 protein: CASSVAKGDETQYF
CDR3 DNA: TGTGCCAGCAGCGTCGCCAAGGGGGATGAGACCCAGTACTTC

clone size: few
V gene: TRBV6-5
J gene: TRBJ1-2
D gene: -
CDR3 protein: CASSPSMTALGYTF
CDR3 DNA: TGTGCCAGCAGTCCGTCGATGACTGCGCTTGGCTACACCTTC

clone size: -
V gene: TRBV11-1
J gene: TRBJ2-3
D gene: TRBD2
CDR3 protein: CASSYRTSGNTQYF
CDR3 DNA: TGTGCCAGCAGCTACCGGACTAGCGGAAATACGCAGTATTTT

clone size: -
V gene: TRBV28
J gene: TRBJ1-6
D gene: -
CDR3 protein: CASSLVRLVLSNSPLHF
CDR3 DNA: TGTGCCAGCAGTCTAGTTCGATTAGTACTCTCAAATTCACCCCTCCACTTT

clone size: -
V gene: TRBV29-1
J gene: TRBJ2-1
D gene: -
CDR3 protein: CSVEDADSYNEQFF
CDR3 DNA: TGCAGCGTTGAAGACGCGGACTCCTACAATGAGCAGTTCTTC

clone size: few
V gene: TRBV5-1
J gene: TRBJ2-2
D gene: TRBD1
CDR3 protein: CASSLLGQGGTGELFF
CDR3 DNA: TGCGCCAGCAGCTTGTTGGGACAGGGGGGCACCGGGGAGCTGTTTTTT

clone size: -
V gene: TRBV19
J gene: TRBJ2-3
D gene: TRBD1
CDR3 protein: CATQNRGLTDTQYF
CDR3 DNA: TGTGCCACCCAGAACAGGGGGCTCACAGATACGCAGTATTTT

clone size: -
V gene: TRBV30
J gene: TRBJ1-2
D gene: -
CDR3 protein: CAWKQSYGYTF
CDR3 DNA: TGTGCCTGGAAACAGTCGTATGGCTACACCTTC

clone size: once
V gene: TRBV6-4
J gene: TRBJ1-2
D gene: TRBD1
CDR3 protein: CASSDSSQGAYGYTF
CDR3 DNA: TGTGCCAGCAGTGACTCGAGTCAGGGGGCCTATGGCTACACCTTC

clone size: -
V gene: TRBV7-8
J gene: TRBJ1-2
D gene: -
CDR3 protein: CASRLSRQAGYTF
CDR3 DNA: TGTGCCAGCAGACTTTCTAGACAGGCTGGCTACACCTTC

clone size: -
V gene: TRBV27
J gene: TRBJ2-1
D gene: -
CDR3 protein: CASSSLSTEPGRNEQFF
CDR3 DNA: TGTGCCAGCAGTTCGCTATCGACAGAACCTGGGAGGAATGAGCAGTTCTTC

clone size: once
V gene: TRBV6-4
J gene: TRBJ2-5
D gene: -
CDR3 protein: CASSATGTQETQYF
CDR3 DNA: TGTGCCAGCAGTGCCACTGGGACTCAAGAGACCCAGTACTTC

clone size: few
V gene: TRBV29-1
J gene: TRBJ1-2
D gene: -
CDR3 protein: CSVALPDRTLYGYTF
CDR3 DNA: TGCAGCGTTGCCCTCCCGGACAGAACCCTCTATGGCTACACCTTC

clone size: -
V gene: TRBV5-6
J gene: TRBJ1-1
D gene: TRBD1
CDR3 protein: CASSPGTGMSEAFF
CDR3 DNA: TGTGCCAGCAGTCCCGGGACAGGGATGTCAGAAGCTTTCTTT

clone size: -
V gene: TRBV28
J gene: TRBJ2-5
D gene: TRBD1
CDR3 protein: CASSSTGVWQETQYF
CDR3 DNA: TGTGCCAGCAGCTCAACAGGGGTGTGGCAAGAGACCCAGTACTTC

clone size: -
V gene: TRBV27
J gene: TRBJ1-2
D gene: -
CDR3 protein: CASSLNIEQGSGFHGYTF
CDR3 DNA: TGTGCCAGCAGTTTAAACATCGAACAGGGATCGGGCTTTCACGGCTACACCTTC

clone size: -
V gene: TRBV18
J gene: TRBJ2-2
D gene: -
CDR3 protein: CASSLAQGNTGELFF
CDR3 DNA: TGTGCCAGCTCTCTTGCACAGGGGAACACCGGGGAGCTGTTTTTT

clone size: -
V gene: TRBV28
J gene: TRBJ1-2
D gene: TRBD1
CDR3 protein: CASSPPDRPGGYTF
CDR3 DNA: TGTGCCAGCAGCCCCCCGGACAGGCCTGGAGGCTACACCTTC

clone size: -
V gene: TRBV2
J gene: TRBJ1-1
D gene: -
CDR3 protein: CASSGESNTEAFF
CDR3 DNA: TGTGCCAGCAGTGGGGAGTCGAACACTGAAGCTTTCTTT

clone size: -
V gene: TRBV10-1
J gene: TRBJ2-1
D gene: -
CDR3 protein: CASSQLADPYNEQFF
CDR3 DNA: TGCGCCAGCAGTCAATTAGCGGATCCCTACAATGAGCAGTTCTTC

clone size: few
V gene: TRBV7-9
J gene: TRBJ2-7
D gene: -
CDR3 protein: CASSSEFYEQYF
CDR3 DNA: TGTGCCAGCAGCTCAGAATTCTACGAGCAGTACTTC

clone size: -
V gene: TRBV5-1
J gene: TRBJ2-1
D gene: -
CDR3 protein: CASSFVRGDEQFF
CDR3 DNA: TGCGCCAGCAGCTTCGTCCGCGGAGATGAGCAGTTCTTC

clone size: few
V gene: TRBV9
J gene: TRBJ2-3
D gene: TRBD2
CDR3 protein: CASSVLSGGLTDTQYF
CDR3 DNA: TGTGCCAGCAGCGTCCTTAGCGGGGGCCTGACAGATACGCAGTATTTT

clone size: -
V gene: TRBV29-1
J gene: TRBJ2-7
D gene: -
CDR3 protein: CSVGSSSYEQYF
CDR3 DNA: TGCAGCGTTGGAAGTAGCTCCTACGAGCAGTACTTC

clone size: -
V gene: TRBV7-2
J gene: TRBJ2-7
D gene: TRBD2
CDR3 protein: CASSFLTSTYEQYF
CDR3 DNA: TGTGCCAGCAGCTTCCTGACTAGCACCTACGAGCAGTACTTC